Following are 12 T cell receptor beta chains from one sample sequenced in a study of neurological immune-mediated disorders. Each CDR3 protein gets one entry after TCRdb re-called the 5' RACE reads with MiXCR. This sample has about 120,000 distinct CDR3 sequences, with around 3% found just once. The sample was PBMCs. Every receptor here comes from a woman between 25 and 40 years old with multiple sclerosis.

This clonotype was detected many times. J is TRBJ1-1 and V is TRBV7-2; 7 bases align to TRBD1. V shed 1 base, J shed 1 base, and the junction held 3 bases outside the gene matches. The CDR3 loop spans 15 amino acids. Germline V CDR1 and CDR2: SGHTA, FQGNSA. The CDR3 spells CASSLEGAGNTEAFF. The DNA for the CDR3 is TGTGCCAGCAGCTTAGAGGGGGCGGGGAACACTGAAGCTTTCTTT.

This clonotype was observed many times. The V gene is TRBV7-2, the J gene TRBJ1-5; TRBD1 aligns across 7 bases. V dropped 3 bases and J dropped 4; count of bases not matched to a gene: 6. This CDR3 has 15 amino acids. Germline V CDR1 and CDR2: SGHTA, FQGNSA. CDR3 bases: TGTGCCAGCAGCTTCGACAGGGCGGGGAATCAGCCCCAGCATTTT. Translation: CASSFDRAGNQPQHF.

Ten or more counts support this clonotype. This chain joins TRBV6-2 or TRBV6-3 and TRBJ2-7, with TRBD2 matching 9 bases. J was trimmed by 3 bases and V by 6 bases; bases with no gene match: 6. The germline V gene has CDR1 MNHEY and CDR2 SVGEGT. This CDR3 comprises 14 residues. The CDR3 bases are TGTGCCAGCAGAAGGGCTAGCGGGAACTACGAGCAGTACTTC. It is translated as CASRRASGNYEQYF.

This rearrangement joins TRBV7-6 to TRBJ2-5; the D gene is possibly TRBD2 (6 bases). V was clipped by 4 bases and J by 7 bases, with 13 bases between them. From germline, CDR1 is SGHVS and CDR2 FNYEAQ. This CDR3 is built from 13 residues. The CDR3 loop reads CASSSRLDATQYF. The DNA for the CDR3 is TGTGCCAGCAGCTCTAGACTAGATGCGACCCAGTACTTC.

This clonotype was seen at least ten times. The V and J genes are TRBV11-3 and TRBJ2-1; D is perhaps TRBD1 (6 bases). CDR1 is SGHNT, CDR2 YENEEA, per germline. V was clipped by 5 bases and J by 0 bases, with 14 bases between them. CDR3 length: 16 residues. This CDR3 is CASSKTQGSSYNEQFF. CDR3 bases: TGTGCCAGCAGCAAGACACAGGGAAGCTCCTACAATGAGCAGTTCTTC.

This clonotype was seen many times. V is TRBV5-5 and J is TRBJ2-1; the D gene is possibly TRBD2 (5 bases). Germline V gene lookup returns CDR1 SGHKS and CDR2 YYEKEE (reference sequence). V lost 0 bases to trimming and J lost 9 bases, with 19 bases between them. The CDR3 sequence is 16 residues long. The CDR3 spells CASSLAWEPRLGEQFF. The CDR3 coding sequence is TGTGCCAGCAGCTTGGCGTGGGAGCCTAGATTAGGTGAGCAGTTCTTC.

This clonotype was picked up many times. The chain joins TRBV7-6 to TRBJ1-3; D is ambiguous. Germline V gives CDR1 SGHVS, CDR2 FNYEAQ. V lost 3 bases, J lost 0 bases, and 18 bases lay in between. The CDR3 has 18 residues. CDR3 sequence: CASSLGRAKDISGNTIYF. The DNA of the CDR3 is TGTGCCAGCAGCTTGGGGAGGGCAAAAGATATCTCTGGAAACACCATATATTTT.

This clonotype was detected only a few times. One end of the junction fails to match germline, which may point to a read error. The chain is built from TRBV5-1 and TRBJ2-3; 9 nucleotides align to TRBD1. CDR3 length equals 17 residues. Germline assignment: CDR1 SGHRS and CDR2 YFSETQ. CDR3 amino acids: CASSSLGQGLLPDTQYF. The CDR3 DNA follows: TGCGCTAGCAGCTCACTAGGACAGGGGCTCCTACCGGATACGCAGTATTTT.

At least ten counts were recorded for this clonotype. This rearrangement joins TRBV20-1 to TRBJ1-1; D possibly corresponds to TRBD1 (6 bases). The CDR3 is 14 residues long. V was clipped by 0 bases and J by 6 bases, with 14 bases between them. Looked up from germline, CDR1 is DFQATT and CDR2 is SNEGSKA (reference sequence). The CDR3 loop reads CSARDLGARAEAFF. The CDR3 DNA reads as TGCAGTGCTAGAGATCTGGGGGCTAGGGCTGAAGCTTTCTTT.

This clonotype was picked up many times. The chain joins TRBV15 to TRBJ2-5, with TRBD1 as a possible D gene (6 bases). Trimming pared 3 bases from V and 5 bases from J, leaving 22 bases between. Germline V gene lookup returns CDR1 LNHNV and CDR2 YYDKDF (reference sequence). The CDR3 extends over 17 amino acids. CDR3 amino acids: CATSRLGRGGLGETQYF. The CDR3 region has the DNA TGTGCCACCAGCAGGTTGGGCAGGGGCGGGCTGGGTGAGACCCAGTACTTC.

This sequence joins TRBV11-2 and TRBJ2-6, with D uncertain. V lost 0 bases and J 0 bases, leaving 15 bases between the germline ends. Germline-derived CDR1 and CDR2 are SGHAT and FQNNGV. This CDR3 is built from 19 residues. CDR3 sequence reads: CASSLDAAGPSSGANVLTF. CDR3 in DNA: TGTGCCAGCAGCTTAGACGCCGCCGGGCCGAGCTCTGGGGCCAACGTCCTGACTTTC.

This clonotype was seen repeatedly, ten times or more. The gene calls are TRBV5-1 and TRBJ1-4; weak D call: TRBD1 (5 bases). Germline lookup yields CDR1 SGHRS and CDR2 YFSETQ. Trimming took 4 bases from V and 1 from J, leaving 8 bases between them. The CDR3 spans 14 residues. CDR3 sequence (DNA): TGCGCCAGCAGCAGGGACGTAACTAATGAAAAACTGTTTTTT. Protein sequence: CASSRDVTNEKLFF.